The 2 T cell receptor beta chains below all came from one sample that was sequenced in a study of blood T cell repertoires in COVID-19. Measured with immunoSEQ multiplex PCR; TCRdb has only the in-frame clones, and not every one. The sample records 90,000 or so clones, around 88% being singletons. Sequenced input: peripheral blood. These receptors came from a man aged 55-75 years with acute or convalescent COVID-19.

This chain uses TRBV10-3 with TRBJ2-2, with 11 bases matching TRBD1. V was pared by 3 bases and J by 4 bases, with 4 bases of the junction left unmatched. CDR1 and CDR2 from the germline V gene are ENHRY and SYGVKD. The CDR3 loop spans 16 amino acids. CDR3 nucleotides: TGTGCCATCAGTGAAAGGACAGGGGGCCTCACCGGGGAGCTGTTTTTT. Its protein product is CAISERTGGLTGELFF.

The chain is built from TRBV6-2 or TRBV6-3 and TRBJ2-7, with 9 bases identical to TRBD1. The CDR3 spans 15 residues. In germline, CDR1 is MNHEY, CDR2 SVGEGT. Trimming removed 5 bases from V and 6 bases from J; junction bases left unmatched: 11. The CDR3 is CASSVNPGQGGEQYF. As DNA, the CDR3 is TGTGCCAGCAGTGTCAATCCGGGACAGGGCGGCGAGCAGTACTTC.